This is a list of T cell receptor beta chains from one sample in a study of blood T cell repertoires in COVID-19. Generated by immunoSEQ multiplex PCR, the TCRdb table keeps only in-frame clones and is missing some. There are approximately 290,000 clones in the sample; roughly 85% occur only once, and around 4.5% lies in the top ten. The sequenced sample was PBMCs or T cells enriched from blood (not recorded which). The receptors were gathered from a woman between 25 and 40 years old who had recovered from COVID-19. CDR3s leave out the opening cysteine and the closing phenylalanine or tryptophan. Each record gives: V gene, J gene, CDR3 protein.

TRBV5-1	TRBJ1-1	ASSSGGAGTEAF
TRBV3-1/TRBV3-2	TRBJ2-7	ASSQDPGTVHLLSYEQY
TRBV9	TRBJ2-1	ASSSPPEGQF
TRBV19	TRBJ1-1	ASSFQAGTEAF
TRBV6-2/TRBV6-3	TRBJ1-5	ASSYSIEGGQPQH
TRBV19	TRBJ2-1	ASNSPSGGNNEQF
TRBV10-3	TRBJ1-2	AIRTGYGYT
TRBV25-1	TRBJ2-5	ASSDVGTQY
TRBV6-5	TRBJ2-5	ASSYPRGGSETQY
TRBV2	TRBJ1-2	ASRTYGATRYGYT